The next 13 T cell receptor beta chains were all read from a single sample in a study of shared clonotypes between healthy human individuals. The table came from immunoSEQ multiplex PCR; TCRdb's copy has only in-frame clones and leaves some out. Seen here are 1.4 million to 1.5 million clones, 96% observed once, and the top ten hold approximately 1.2%. The material sequenced was naive CD4+ T cells sorted from blood. The subset denotes: CD45RA+ positively selected. These receptors were obtained from a man aged 25 to 40 in good health.

In its sample, this clone was seen once. The rearrangement links TRBV28 to TRBJ1-3; D not certain. This CDR3 is built from 17 residues. Trimming pared 1 base from V and 3 bases from J, leaving 16 bases between. CDR1 and CDR2 (germline): MDHEN, SYDVKM. The CDR3 loop reads CASSLFGRVIGGNTIYF. DNA for the CDR3: TGTGCCAGCAGTTTATTCGGCCGGGTGATAGGTGGAAACACCATATATTTT.

The chain uses TRBV2 and TRBJ1-3; possible D gene TRBD1, 6 bases. Germline CDR1 and CDR2: SNHLY and FYNNEI. With 7 bases removed from V and 1 base from J, the gap between germline ends came to 11 bases. The CDR3 runs to 14 residues. The CDR3 sequence: CASIPQGSGNTIYF. Here the CDR3 DNA reads TGTGCCAGCATTCCACAGGGATCTGGAAACACCATATATTTT.

This clone was detected only once. Other DNA sequences in the sample encode the same CDR3. The V gene is TRBV5-4, the J gene TRBJ1-1; D perhaps matches TRBD1 (6 bases). The germline V and J ends were trimmed by 4 bases and 3 bases, with 13 bases remaining between them. From germline, CDR1 is SGHNT and CDR2 YYREEE (reference sequence). CDR3 length equals 14 residues. As DNA, the CDR3 is TGTGCCAGCAGCCTAGGACAGAGTTACACTGAAGCTTTCTTT. It translates to CASSLGQSYTEAFF.

This chain links TRBV5-1 with TRBJ2-7, with D tentatively TRBD1 (5 bases). The germline V gene has CDR1 SGHRS and CDR2 YFSETQ. V lost 4 bases, J lost 6 bases, and 17 bases lay in between. CDR3 length equals 14 residues. In DNA, the CDR3 is TGCGCCAGCAGCAAGGCAGGGTCTATGCCCGAGCAGTACTTC. It codes for CASSKAGSMPEQYF.

The CDR3 DNA reads as TGTGCCAGCAGCGTAACCGGGACGACAGATACGCAGTATTTT. Protein: CASSVTGTTDTQYF. The chain carries TRBV9 and TRBJ2-3; D is possibly TRBD1 or TRBD2 (5 bases each). CDR3 length: 14 residues. The V gene lost 1 base and the J gene lost 3 bases, with 9 bases spanning the gap. Germline V gene sequence: CDR1 SGDLS, CDR2 YYNGEE.

The chain couples TRBV19 to TRBJ2-7; no definite D call. The CDR3 length is 11 residues. The germline V gene encodes CDR1 LNHDA and CDR2 SQIVND (reference sequence). V lost 4 bases to trimming and J lost 4 bases, with 5 bases between them. The CDR3 is CASSTGYEQYF. CDR3 DNA: TGTGCCAGTAGTACCGGATACGAGCAGTACTTC.

V usage is TRBV9 and J usage is TRBJ2-3; 7 bases match TRBD2. This CDR3 region has 16 residues. The V segment lost 4 bases and the J segment 0 bases; nucleotides outside the gene matches: 8. The germline CDR1 and CDR2 sequences are SGDLS and YYNGEE. The CDR3 here is CASSPWAGASTDTQYF. CDR3 sequence (DNA): TGTGCCAGCAGCCCCTGGGCGGGAGCGAGCACAGATACGCAGTATTTT.

This sequence joins TRBV5-5 and TRBJ2-7, with D possibly being TRBD1 (6 bases). Germline CDR1 is SGHKS and CDR2 is YYEKEE (reference sequence). V lost 4 bases and J lost 5, with 13 bases in between. The CDR3 loop spans 13 amino acids. DNA of the CDR3: TGTGCCAGCAGCCCACAGGGTGGCGACGAGCAGTACTTC. Translation: CASSPQGGDEQYF.

J is TRBJ2-1 and V is TRBV19; D remains ambiguous. The CDR3 runs to 15 residues. V lost 3 bases, J lost 0 bases, and 9 bases lay in between. The V gene's germline CDR1 is LNHDA and CDR2 SQIVND (reference sequence). DNA of the CDR3: TGTGCCAGTAGTATCCAACTCAACTCCTACAATGAGCAGTTCTTC. This encodes CASSIQLNSYNEQFF.

CDR3 region: CASSASRKSTDTQYF. DNA of the CDR3: TGTGCCAGCAGCGCATCTAGAAAAAGCACAGATACGCAGTATTTT. This rearrangement joins TRBV9 to TRBJ2-3, with D unresolved. Trimming took 3 bases from V and 0 from J, leaving 11 bases between them. CDR3 size: 15 residues. The germline V gene encodes CDR1 SGDLS and CDR2 YYNGEE.

The V and J genes are TRBV5-4 and TRBJ2-2; D is perhaps TRBD1 (5 bases). Trimming removed 1 base from V and 0 bases from J, with 10 bases in between. CDR3 length equals 16 residues. Germline V gene sequence: CDR1 SGHNT, CDR2 YYREEE (reference sequence). The CDR3 loop reads CASSLFGQTNTGELFF. The CDR3 bases are TGTGCCAGCAGCTTGTTTGGACAAACGAACACCGGGGAGCTGTTTTTT.

The chain recombines TRBV28 with TRBJ1-1, with TRBD1 identical over 7 bases. With V trimmed by 3 bases and J by 1 base, 5 bases remained unmatched. The CDR3 sequence is 15 residues long. The V gene's germline CDR1 is MDHEN and CDR2 SYDVKM. CDR3 bases: TGTGCCAGCAGTTTCCTAGGGACAGCGAACACTGAAGCTTTCTTT. Translated: CASSFLGTANTEAFF.

V usage is TRBV6-5 and J usage is TRBJ1-5; tentatively, D is TRBD1 (6 bases). Germline V gene sequence: CDR1 MNHEY, CDR2 SVGAGI. The CDR3 covers 15 residues. Trimming took 6 bases from V and 7 from J, leaving 19 bases between them. The CDR3 DNA is TGTGCCAGCAGACCCTCGCCCGGGGGCGAGCAGCCCCAGCATTTT. Translated: CASRPSPGGEQPQHF.